This T cell receptor (beta chain) appears in the sequencing data of a study of shared clonotypes between healthy human individuals. Concerning this clone itself: In the same sample, other DNA sequences code for this CDR3.

Sequencing was performed with immunoSEQ multiplex PCR; in TCRdb, only in-frame clones are kept and a portion is missing. The sample includes a few million clones, just under 95% of them seen just once. The CDR3 is 13 amino acids. CDR1 and CDR2 from the germline V gene are SQVTM and ANQGSEA. V was cut by 2 bases and J by 4 bases, with 10 bases left in between. Sequences were obtained from naive CD4+ T cells from PBMCs. Subset defined: CD45RA+ positively selected. The TCR originated in a man younger than 35 in good health. Some clones in this sample may be carry-over from other donors' samples. J is TRBJ2-3 and V is TRBV29-1; no clear D. CDR3 DNA sequence: TGCAGCGTTGAAAGAGCCAGGCCAGATACGCAGTATTTT. It codes for CSVERARPDTQYF.